A single sample is the source of the 4 T cell receptor beta chains below, sequenced in a study of T cells in localized non-small cell lung cancer. The table came from immunoSEQ multiplex PCR; TCRdb's copy has only in-frame clones and leaves some out. The sample contains under 95,000 clones, more than 75% of which appear only once. The sequencing here drew on peripheral blood, taken before any cancer treatment. The receptors come from a female donor over 55 with stage I lung adenocarcinoma.

The chain has TRBV9 and TRBJ2-1, with 10 bases fitting TRBD2. CDR3 length equals 15 residues. Germline CDR1 reads SGDLS; CDR2 reads YYNGEE. After removal of 0 bases from V and 9 bases from J, the junction contained 6 bases not matched to a gene. CDR3 loop: CASSVGLAGAAEQFF. CDR3 coding DNA: TGTGCCAGCAGCGTAGGGCTAGCGGGAGCCGCTGAGCAGTTCTTC.

This clone was seen only a few times. This chain links TRBV7-8 with TRBJ2-7; D ambiguous. Trimming took off 3 bases at V and 2 bases at J, with 8 bases between the two ends. The germline CDR1 and CDR2 sequences are SGHVS and FQNEAQ. The CDR3 consists of 13 residues. CDR3 coding DNA: TGTGCCAGCAGCTTTGATATAACCTACGAGCAGTACTTC. Translation gives CASSFDITYEQYF.

This clone was detected only once. This chain links TRBV7-2 with TRBJ2-2; no clear D gene. V was shortened by 0 bases and J by 4 bases, with 6 bases between the two germline ends. Germline CDR1 SGHTA, CDR2 FQGNSA. This CDR3 comprises 14 residues. The CDR3 DNA is TGTGCCAGCAGCTTAGCGATGTTCACCGGGGAGCTGTTTTTT. This translates into CASSLAMFTGELFF.

This clone appeared a few times. This chain links TRBV7-9 with TRBJ1-2, with D possibly TRBD1 on 5 matching bases. This CDR3 region has 13 residues. Germline V lookup: CDR1 SEHNR, CDR2 FQNEAQ (reference sequence). V lost 2 bases and J lost 6, with 10 bases in between. The CDR3 protein is CASSLSQGNGYTF. The DNA of the CDR3 is TGTGCCAGCAGCTTAAGTCAGGGTAATGGCTACACCTTC.